The T cell receptor (beta chain) under discussion was sequenced for a study of T cells in Graves' hyperthyroidism and ophthalmopathy. The overall study: The authors collected peripheral blood at initial diagnosis, before any treatment.

Absent ophthalmopathy progression within 18 months defined stable Graves' hyperthyroidism. Out of less than 12 ml of fresh peripheral blood came the PBMCs. Overall study findings and caveats: Blood also showed most of the thyroid clonotypes that were expanded above 0.001.

This clonotype was picked up a small number of times. Antigen unknown. Looked up from germline, CDR1 is MNHEY and CDR2 is SVGAGI. There are 13 residues in the CDR3. V lost 1 base to trimming and J lost 4 bases, with 8 bases between them. The investigators amplified TCR beta CDR3 regions from RNA transcripts. TCR CDR3 underwent first-round RT-PCR with the HTBI primer set. TCRdb re-called the multiplex PCR reads through MiXCR, storing one row per CDR3 protein. The data hold about 710,000 distinct CDR3 sequences, with about 17% observed a single time. The sample consisted of blood. This chain connects TRBV6-5 to TRBJ2-7; D not certain. The TCR was taken from a man between 18 and 29 years old with Graves' hyperthyroidism. The CDR3 sequence is CASSYYTGYEQYF. The CDR3 DNA sequence: TGTGCCAGCAGTTACTACACCGGTTACGAGCAGTACTTC.